A selection of T cell receptor beta chains follows, all from one sample in a study of PD-1 blockade in classical Hodgkin lymphoma. Sequencing was performed with immunoSEQ multiplex PCR; in TCRdb, only in-frame clones are kept and a portion is missing. Here the sample spans some 10,000 clones, about 90% being singletons. This specimen consisted of peripheral blood mononuclear cells (PBMCs), obtained at baseline. These receptors all come from a human donor with classical Hodgkin lymphoma. The CDR3 runs from the conserved cysteine through the conserved F or W. The order of the fields is V gene, clone size, D gene, J gene, CDR3 protein, CDR3 DNA. D genes are given only for firm matches. Size is omitted from some rows. Given values are once, few, many or a class for expanded clones.

TRBV6-5,.,.,TRBJ2-7,CASSIRSGAYEQYF,TGTGCCAGCAGTATCAGATCCGGGGCATACGAGCAGTACTTC
TRBV7-8,.,.,TRBJ2-7,CASSLALWESRRNEQYF,TGTGCCAGCAGCTTAGCGCTATGGGAGTCGCGGAGAAACGAGCAGTACTTC
TRBV7-8,.,.,TRBJ2-3,CASGLDNTQYF,TGTGCCAGCGGTCTCGACAATACGCAGTATTTT
TRBV2,once,.,TRBJ1-2,CASSEAGDGYTF,TGTGCCAGCAGTGAAGCGGGAGATGGCTACACCTTC
TRBV7-9,.,.,TRBJ1-1,CASSLEGGVEAFF,TGTGCCAGCAGCTTAGAAGGCGGCGTTGAAGCTTTCTTT
TRBV5-4,.,.,TRBJ2-7,CASSLKTGLSYEQYF,TGTGCCAGCAGCTTAAAAACAGGGTTGTCCTACGAGCAGTACTTC
TRBV6-1,.,.,TRBJ1-5,CASSEEGGFLLPQHF,TGTGCCAGCAGTGAAGAGGGGGGATTCCTTCTGCCCCAGCATTTT
TRBV12-5,.,.,TRBJ2-7,CASGLGLSYDEQYF,TGTGCTAGTGGTTTGGGGCTTAGTTACGACGAGCAGTACTTC
TRBV27,.,.,TRBJ1-1,CASSIAGAHTEAFF,TGTGCCAGCAGTATAGCCGGGGCCCACACTGAAGCTTTCTTT
TRBV5-1,.,.,TRBJ2-5,CASSFVNKASTGRQETQYF,TGCGCCAGCAGCTTTGTCAATAAAGCATCAACCGGGAGACAAGAGACCCAGTACTTC
TRBV27,.,TRBD1,TRBJ2-7,CASKSGTGVNEQYF,TGTGCCAGCAAATCCGGGACAGGGGTCAACGAGCAGTACTTC
TRBV28,.,.,TRBJ1-3,CASSPPGWGSGNTIYF,TGTGCCAGCAGTCCTCCAGGGTGGGGCTCTGGAAACACCATATATTTT
TRBV5-1,.,TRBD2,TRBJ2-1,CASSLSAGGTYNEQFF,TGCGCCAGCAGCTTGAGTGCGGGAGGAACCTACAATGAGCAGTTCTTC
TRBV30,.,.,TRBJ2-7,CACRTRTTIYEQYF,TGTGCCTGTCGGACGAGGACGACTATCTACGAGCAGTACTTC
TRBV15,.,.,TRBJ1-1,CATSRETGNTEAFF,TGTGCCACCAGCAGAGAAACGGGGAACACTGAAGCTTTCTTT
TRBV6-1,.,.,TRBJ2-5,CASSEEGYGSETQYF,TGTGCCAGCAGTGAAGAGGGGTACGGCTCAGAGACCCAGTACTTC
TRBV19,.,.,TRBJ1-5,CASSIGGVTYQPQHF,TGTGCCAGTAGTATAGGGGGGGTCACTTATCAGCCCCAGCATTTT
TRBV5-4,.,.,TRBJ2-3,CASRRVGGGGDTQYF,TGTGCCAGCAGACGCGTCGGGGGAGGGGGAGATACGCAGTATTTT
TRBV19,.,TRBD1,TRBJ2-4,CASSILGQGGEAKNIQYF,TGTGCCAGTAGTATCTTGGGACAGGGGGGGGAAGCCAAAAACATTCAGTACTTC
TRBV4-2,.,.,TRBJ1-5,CASSQDPGGRWPQHF,TGTGCCAGCAGCCAAGATCCGGGGGGGAGATGGCCCCAGCATTTT
TRBV5-6,.,.,TRBJ1-6,CASSFQNNSPLHF,TGTGCCAGCAGCTTTCAGAATAATTCACCCCTCCACTTT
TRBV19,.,.,TRBJ1-3,CASSTLDSSSGNTIYF,TGTGCCAGTAGTACACTGGACTCGAGCTCTGGAAACACCATATATTTT
TRBV9,.,.,TRBJ2-3,CASSVLAGEGAQYF,TGTGCCAGCAGCGTCCTGGCAGGGGAGGGAGCGCAGTATTTT
TRBV30,.,.,TRBJ1-5,CAWSVHGDQPQHF,TGTGCCTGGAGTGTACACGGGGATCAGCCCCAGCATTTT
TRBV28,.,.,TRBJ1-2,CASSLKALGINLAYGYTF,TGTGCCAGCAGTTTAAAGGCCCTGGGGATAAACCTGGCATATGGCTACACCTTC
TRBV2,.,.,TRBJ2-4,CASSDPGEAKNIQYF,TGTGCCAGCAGTGATCCGGGGGAGGCCAAAAACATTCAGTACTTC
TRBV7-8,.,.,TRBJ1-3,CASSLNDQATIYF,TGTGCCAGCAGCTTAAATGACCAGGCGACCATATATTTT
TRBV9,.,TRBD2,TRBJ2-7,CASSPVPGGNGRYEQYF,TGTGCCAGCAGCCCCGTCCCGGGCGGGAACGGGAGGTACGAGCAGTACTTC
TRBV11-3,.,.,TRBJ1-4,CASSWGPNEKLFF,TGTGCCAGCAGCTGGGGTCCTAATGAAAAACTGTTTTTT
TRBV23-1,.,.,TRBJ2-7,CASRKGDLTYEQYF,TGCGCCAGCAGAAAGGGGGACCTAACCTACGAGCAGTACTTC
TRBV19,.,TRBD2,TRBJ2-1,CASSTPLAGGDEQFF,TGTGCCAGTTCCACACCGCTAGCGGGAGGGGATGAGCAGTTCTTC
TRBV9,.,.,TRBJ2-1,CASSVAPVRSSYNEQFF,TGTGCCAGCAGCGTAGCTCCTGTCCGAAGCTCCTACAATGAGCAGTTCTTC
TRBV2,.,TRBD2,TRBJ2-5,CASGLRERETQYF,TGTGCCAGCGGGTTGCGGGAGCGAGAGACCCAGTACTTC
TRBV27,.,TRBD2,TRBJ2-5,CASSPRTSGLQETQYF,TGTGCCAGCAGCCCTAGGACTAGCGGACTCCAAGAGACCCAGTACTTC
TRBV6-6,.,.,TRBJ2-1,CASSSGNEQFF,TGTGCCAGCAGTTCGGGGAATGAGCAGTTCTTC
TRBV28,.,.,TRBJ2-3,CASSQGGTQYF,TGTGCCAGCAGCCAGGGCGGTACGCAGTATTTT
TRBV28,few,.,TRBJ2-3,CASSPPTAHTDTQYF,TGTGCCAGCAGTCCCCCGACTGCCCACACAGATACGCAGTATTTT
TRBV5-1,.,TRBD1,TRBJ1-1,CASSSPGQGTEAFF,TGCGCCAGCAGTTCCCCAGGACAGGGTACTGAAGCTTTCTTT
TRBV9,.,.,TRBJ1-1,CASSHEGQEAFF,TGTGCCAGCAGCCACGAAGGACAAGAAGCTTTCTTT
TRBV10-3,.,TRBD2,TRBJ2-3,CAISEPVMTSGRDRDTQYF,TGTGCCATCAGTGAGCCCGTTATGACTAGCGGGAGGGACCGCGATACGCAGTATTTT
TRBV7-8,.,.,TRBJ1-1,CASSLLGGRMNTEAFF,TGTGCCAGCAGCTTATTGGGGGGACGGATGAACACTGAAGCTTTCTTT
TRBV11-2,.,.,TRBJ2-7,CASSPLRARGSSYEQYF,TGTGCCAGCAGCCCGCTTCGGGCTAGGGGAAGCTCCTACGAGCAGTACTTC
TRBV19,.,.,TRBJ2-1,CASSFDKTGVIRNEQFF,TGTGCCAGTAGTTTTGATAAGACAGGAGTGATTAGGAATGAGCAGTTCTTC
TRBV30,.,.,TRBJ2-1,CAWLLWNEQFF,TGTGCCTGGCTCCTTTGGAATGAGCAGTTCTTC
TRBV6-6,.,TRBD2,TRBJ2-3,CASSTVAGVVDTQYF,TGTGCCAGCAGCACCGTCGCGGGAGTAGTAGATACGCAGTATTTT
TRBV15,.,.,TRBJ1-3,CATSPMSDRNTIYF,TGTGCCACCAGCCCTATGTCGGACAGAAACACCATATATTTT
TRBV7-2,.,.,TRBJ1-1,CASSSSWGIQGLTEAFF,TGTGCCAGCAGCTCCAGTTGGGGTATACAGGGTCTCACTGAAGCTTTCTTT
TRBV6-5,.,TRBD1,TRBJ1-5,CASSLWTGSQPQHF,TGTGCCAGCAGTTTGTGGACAGGGAGTCAGCCCCAGCATTTT
TRBV6-1,once,.,TRBJ2-7,CASSVLGLEDHEQHF,TGTGCCAGCAGTGTATTGGGACTCGAGGACCACGAGCAGCACTTC